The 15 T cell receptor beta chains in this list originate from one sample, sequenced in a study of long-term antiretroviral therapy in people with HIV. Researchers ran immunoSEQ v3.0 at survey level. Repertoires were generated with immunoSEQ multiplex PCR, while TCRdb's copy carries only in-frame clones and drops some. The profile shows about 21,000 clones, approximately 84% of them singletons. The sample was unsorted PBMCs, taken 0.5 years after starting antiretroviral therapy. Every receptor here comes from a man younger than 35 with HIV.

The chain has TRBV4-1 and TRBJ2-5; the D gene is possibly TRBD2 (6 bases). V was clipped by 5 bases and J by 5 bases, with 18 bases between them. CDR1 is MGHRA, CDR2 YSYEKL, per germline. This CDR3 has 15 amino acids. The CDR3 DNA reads TGCGCCAGCAGCAACCAACCCAGGAGGGCGGAGACCCAGTACTTC. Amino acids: CASSNQPRRAETQYF.

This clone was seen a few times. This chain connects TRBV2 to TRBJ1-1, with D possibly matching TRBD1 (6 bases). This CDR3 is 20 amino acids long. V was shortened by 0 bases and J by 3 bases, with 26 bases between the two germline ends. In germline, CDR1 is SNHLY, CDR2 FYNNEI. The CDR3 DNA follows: TGTGCCAGCAGTGAAGCGGCACAGGGTGGAGAAGTCGTCTTGGACACTGAAGCTTTCTTT. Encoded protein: CASSEAAQGGEVVLDTEAFF. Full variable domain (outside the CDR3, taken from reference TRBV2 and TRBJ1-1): EPEVTQTPSHQVTQMGQEVILRCVPISNHLYFYWYRQILGQKVEFLVSFYNNEISEKSEIFDDQFSVERPDGSNFTLKIRSTKLEDSAMYFCASSEAAQGGEVVLDTEAFFGQGTRLTVV.

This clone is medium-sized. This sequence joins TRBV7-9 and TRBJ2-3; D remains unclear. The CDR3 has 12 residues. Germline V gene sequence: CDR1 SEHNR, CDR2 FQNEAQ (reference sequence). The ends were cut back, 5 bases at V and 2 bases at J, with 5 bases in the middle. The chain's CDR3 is CASSGNTDTQYF. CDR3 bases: TGTGCCAGCAGCGGAAACACAGATACGCAGTATTTT.

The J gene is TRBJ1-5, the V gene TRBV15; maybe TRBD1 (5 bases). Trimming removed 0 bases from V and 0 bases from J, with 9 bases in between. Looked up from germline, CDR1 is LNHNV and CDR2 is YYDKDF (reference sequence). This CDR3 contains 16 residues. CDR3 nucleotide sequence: TGTGCCACCAGCAGAGAGACAGACCCTAGCAATCAGCCCCAGCATTTT. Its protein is CATSRETDPSNQPQHF.

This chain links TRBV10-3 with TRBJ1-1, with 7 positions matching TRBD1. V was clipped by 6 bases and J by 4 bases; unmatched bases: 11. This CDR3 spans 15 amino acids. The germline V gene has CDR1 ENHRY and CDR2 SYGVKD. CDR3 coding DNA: TGTGCCATCAGAAATGAGGAGGGGGCGCCCACTGAAGCTTTCTTT. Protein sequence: CAIRNEEGAPTEAFF.

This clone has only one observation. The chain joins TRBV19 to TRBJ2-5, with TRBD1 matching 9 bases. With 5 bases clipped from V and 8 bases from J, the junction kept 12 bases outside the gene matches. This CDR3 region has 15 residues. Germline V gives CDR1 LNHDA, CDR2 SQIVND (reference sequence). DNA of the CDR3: TGTGCCAGTAGTCCTCCGGGACAGGGTTGGGGTACCCAGTACTTC. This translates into CASSPPGQGWGTQYF.

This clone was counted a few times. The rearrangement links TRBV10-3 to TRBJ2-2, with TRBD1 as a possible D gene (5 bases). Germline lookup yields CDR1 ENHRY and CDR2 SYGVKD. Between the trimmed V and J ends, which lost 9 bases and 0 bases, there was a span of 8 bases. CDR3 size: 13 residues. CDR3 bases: TGTGCCATACGGACAACGAACACCGGGGAGCTGTTTTTT. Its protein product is CAIRTTNTGELFF.

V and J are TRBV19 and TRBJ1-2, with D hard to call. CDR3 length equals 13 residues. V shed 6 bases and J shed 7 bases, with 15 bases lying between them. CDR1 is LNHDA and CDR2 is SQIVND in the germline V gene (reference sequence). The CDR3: CASRPGSLVGYTF. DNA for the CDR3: TGTGCCAGTAGGCCAGGAAGCTTAGTTGGCTACACCTTC.

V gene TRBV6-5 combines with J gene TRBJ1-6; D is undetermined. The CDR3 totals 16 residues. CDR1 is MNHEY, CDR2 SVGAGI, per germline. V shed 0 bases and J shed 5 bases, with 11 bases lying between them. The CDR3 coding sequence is TGTGCCAGCAGTTACTCAGGAGTCCCAGATAATTCACCCCTCCACTTT. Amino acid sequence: CASSYSGVPDNSPLHF.

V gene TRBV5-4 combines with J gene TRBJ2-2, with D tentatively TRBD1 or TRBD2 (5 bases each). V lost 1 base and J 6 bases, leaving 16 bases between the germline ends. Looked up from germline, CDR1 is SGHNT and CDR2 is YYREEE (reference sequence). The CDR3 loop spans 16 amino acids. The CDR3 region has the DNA TGTGCCAGCAGCTTGACCGTCTCTCGAGGGGCCGGGGAGCTGTTTTTT. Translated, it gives CASSLTVSRGAGELFF.

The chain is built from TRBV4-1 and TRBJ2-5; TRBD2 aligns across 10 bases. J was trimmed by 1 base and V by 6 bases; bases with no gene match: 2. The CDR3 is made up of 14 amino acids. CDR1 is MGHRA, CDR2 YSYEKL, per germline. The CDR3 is CASSQREGQETQYF. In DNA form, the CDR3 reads TGCGCCAGCAGTCAGCGGGAGGGCCAAGAGACCCAGTACTTC.

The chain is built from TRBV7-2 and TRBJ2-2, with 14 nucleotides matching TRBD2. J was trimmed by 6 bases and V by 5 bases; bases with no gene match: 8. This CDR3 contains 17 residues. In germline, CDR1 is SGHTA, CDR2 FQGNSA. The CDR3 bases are TGTGCCAGCAGCCCAGGACTAGCGGGAGGACCTGCCGGGGAGCTGTTTTTT. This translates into CASSPGLAGGPAGELFF.

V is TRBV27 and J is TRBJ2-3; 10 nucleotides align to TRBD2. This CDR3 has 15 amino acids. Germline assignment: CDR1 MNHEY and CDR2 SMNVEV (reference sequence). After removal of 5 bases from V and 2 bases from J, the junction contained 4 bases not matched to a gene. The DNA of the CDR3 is TGTGCCAGCAGTCCCGGACTAGCGGTCACAGATACGCAGTATTTT. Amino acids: CASSPGLAVTDTQYF.

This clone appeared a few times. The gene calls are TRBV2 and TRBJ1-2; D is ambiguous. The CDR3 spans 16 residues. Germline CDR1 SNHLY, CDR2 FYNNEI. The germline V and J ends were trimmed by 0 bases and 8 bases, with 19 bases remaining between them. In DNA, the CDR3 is TGTGCCAGCAGTGAAGCAAGGCCAGCCGAGGGTCGGGGCTACACCTTC. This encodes CASSEARPAEGRGYTF.

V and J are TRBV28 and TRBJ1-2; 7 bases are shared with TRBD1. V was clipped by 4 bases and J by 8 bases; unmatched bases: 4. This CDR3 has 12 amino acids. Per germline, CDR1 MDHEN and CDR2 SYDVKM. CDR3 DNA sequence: TGTGCCAGCAGTTCTACAGGGGTGGGCTACACCTTC. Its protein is CASSSTGVGYTF.